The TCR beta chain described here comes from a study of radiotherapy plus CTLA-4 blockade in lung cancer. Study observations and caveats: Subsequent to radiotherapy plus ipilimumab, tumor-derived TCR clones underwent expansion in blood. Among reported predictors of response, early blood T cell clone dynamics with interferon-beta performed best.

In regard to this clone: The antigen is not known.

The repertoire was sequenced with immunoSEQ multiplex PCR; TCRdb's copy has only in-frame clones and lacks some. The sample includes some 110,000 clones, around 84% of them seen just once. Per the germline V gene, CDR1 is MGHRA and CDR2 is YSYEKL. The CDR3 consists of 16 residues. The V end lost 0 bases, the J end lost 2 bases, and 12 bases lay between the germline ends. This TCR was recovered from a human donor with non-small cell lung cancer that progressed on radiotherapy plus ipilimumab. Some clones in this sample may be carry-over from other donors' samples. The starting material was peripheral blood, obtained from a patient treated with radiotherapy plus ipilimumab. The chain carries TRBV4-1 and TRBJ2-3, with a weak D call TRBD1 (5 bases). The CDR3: CASSQERGSDTDTQYF. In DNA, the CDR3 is TGCGCCAGCAGCCAAGAAAGGGGATCAGACACAGATACGCAGTATTTT.